The 8 T cell receptor beta chains given below trace back to one sample, sequenced in a study of beta chain features in type 1 diabetes. Sequenced material consisted of expressed TCRB transcripts (all of the isolated RNA was reverse transcribed). Sequencing used immunoSEQ multiplex PCR; TCRdb keeps in-frame clones, though not all of them. The sample records about 450,000 clones, 10% to 12% being singletons. Material: naive CD4+ T cells from blood. The receptors originated from a woman aged 18 to 35 in good health.

The rearrangement joins TRBV7-2 to TRBJ2-3; D gene ambiguous. The V and J ends lost 2 bases and 0 bases respectively, with 12 bases between them. Germline values: CDR1 SGHTA, CDR2 FQGNSA. The CDR3 is 16 amino acids. The CDR3 spells CASSLNADSSTDTQYF. DNA for the CDR3: TGTGCCAGCAGCTTAAACGCAGACTCTAGCACAGATACGCAGTATTTT.

This chain uses TRBV4-2 with TRBJ1-1, with 7 bases lining up with TRBD1. Germline V gene lookup returns CDR1 LGHNA and CDR2 YNFKEQ. The CDR3 is 15 residues long. Unmatched junction bases numbered 4, after V lost 0 bases and J lost 3 bases. The CDR3 loop reads CASSQDDRADTEAFF. The CDR3 DNA is TGTGCCAGCAGCCAAGACGACAGGGCGGACACTGAAGCTTTCTTT.

This sequence joins TRBV28 and TRBJ1-2; D is uncertain. Germline V gives CDR1 MDHEN, CDR2 SYDVKM. CDR3 length: 14 residues. V lost 6 bases and J lost 2, with 13 bases in between. CDR3 bases: TGTGCCAGCAGGCGGCCCGCCAGCAACTATGGCTACACCTTC. Protein: CASRRPASNYGYTF.

V and J are TRBV20-1 and TRBJ2-1, with 8 bases fitting TRBD1. The CDR3 runs to 10 residues. Germline assignment: CDR1 DFQATT and CDR2 SNEGSKA (reference sequence). CDR3 nucleotide sequence: TGCAGCGGACAGGGAAATGAGCAGTTCTTC. It codes for CSGQGNEQFF.

This clone came up a few times. This chain uses TRBV7-3 with TRBJ2-3, with 15 bases identical to TRBD2. This CDR3 contains 18 residues. CDR1 and CDR2 from the germline V gene are SGHTA and FQGTGA. V lost 5 bases, J lost 1 base, and 7 bases stayed unmatched. CDR3 sequence: CASSNGLAGGPGTDTQYF. Written as DNA, the CDR3 is TGTGCCAGCAGCAACGGACTAGCGGGGGGGCCTGGCACAGATACGCAGTATTTT.

The CDR3 bases are TGTGCCAGCAGGGCTAGCGGGATCCACGAGCAGTACTTC. It encodes CASRASGIHEQYF. V gene TRBV13 combines with J gene TRBJ2-7, with TRBD2 matching 9 bases. The CDR3 consists of 13 residues. The ends lost 6 bases at V and 5 bases at J; junction bases unmatched: 5. Germline CDR1 is PRHDT and CDR2 is FYEKMQ (reference sequence).

This chain joins TRBV9 and TRBJ1-2; unclear D gene. The CDR3 has 13 residues. Between the trimmed V and J ends, which lost 0 bases and 7 bases, there was a span of 10 bases. Germline V gene sequence: CDR1 SGDLS, CDR2 YYNGEE. In DNA, the CDR3 is TGTGCCAGCAGCGTAGGAGGCCGAGGTGGCTACACCTTC. It codes for CASSVGGRGGYTF.

In this sample, this clone turned up a few times. The chain combines TRBV30 with TRBJ1-1; weak D call: TRBD1 (5 bases). In germline, CDR1 is GTSNPN, CDR2 SVGIG (reference sequence). V lost 2 bases and J lost 5, with 12 bases in between. The CDR3 totals 13 residues. The CDR3 DNA follows: TGTGCCTGGAGTAAAATAGGGGCTACTGAAGCTTTCTTT. It is translated as CAWSKIGATEAFF.